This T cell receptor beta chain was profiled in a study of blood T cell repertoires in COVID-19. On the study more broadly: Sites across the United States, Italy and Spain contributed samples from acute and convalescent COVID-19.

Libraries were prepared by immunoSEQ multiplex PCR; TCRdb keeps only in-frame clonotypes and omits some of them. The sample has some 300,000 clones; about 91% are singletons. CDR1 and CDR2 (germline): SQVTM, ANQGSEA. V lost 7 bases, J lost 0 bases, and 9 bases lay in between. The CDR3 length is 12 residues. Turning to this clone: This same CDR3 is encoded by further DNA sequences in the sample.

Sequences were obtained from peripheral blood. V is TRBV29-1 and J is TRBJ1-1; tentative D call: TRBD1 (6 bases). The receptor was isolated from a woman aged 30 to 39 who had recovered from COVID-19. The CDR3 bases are TGCAGCGCCGGACAGCTGAACACTGAAGCTTTCTTT. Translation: CSAGQLNTEAFF.